A selection of T cell receptor beta chains follows, all from one sample in a study of T cell repertoires in cytomegalovirus infection. From the reads, TCRdb called clonotypes with MiXCR, one entry per CDR3 protein. The sample yields about 600,000 distinct CDR3 sequences, approximately 24% seen once. The sequenced sample was CD8+ T cells from PBMCs. These TCRs come from a human donor in good health (CMV status not recorded). Some clones in this sample may be carry-over from other donors' samples. The CDR3 runs from the conserved cysteine through the conserved F or W. Each record gives: clone size, V gene, J gene, D gene, CDR3 DNA, CDR3 protein. The D gene is left open where the match is weak. Where a row states a size, it is once, few, many or the class of an expanded clone; other rows omit it.

few	TRBV20-1	TRBJ2-3	TRBD1	TGCAGTGCTAGAGCACAGGGGGAAGATACGCAGTATTTT	CSARAQGEDTQYF
many	TRBV5-1	TRBJ2-7	.	TGCGCCAGCAGCTTGGTTGACAACCGGTCCTACGAGCAGTACTTC	CASSLVDNRSYEQYF
.	TRBV6-2/TRBV6-3	TRBJ2-1	.	TGTGCCAGCAGCCCCCATTCGGTGAGCTCCTACAATGAGCAGTTCTTC	CASSPHSVSSYNEQFF
few	TRBV20-1	TRBJ2-3	TRBD1	TGCAGTGCTAGTCCCCGGGACAGAGGCACAGATACGCAGTATTTT	CSASPRDRGTDTQYF
once	TRBV6-2/TRBV6-3	TRBJ2-3	.	TGTGCCAACAGTTACTCGACCCAGGCGGGAGATACGCAGTATTTT	CANSYSTQAGDTQYF
few	TRBV2	TRBJ2-7	.	TGTGCCAGCAGGAACCGGGACGACTCCTACGAGCAGTACTTC	CASRNRDDSYEQYF
.	TRBV20-1	TRBJ1-5	.	TGCAGTGCTAGAGTAGACAGGCTCAATCAGCCCCAGCATTTT	CSARVDRLNQPQHF
many	TRBV28	TRBJ1-3	.	TGTGCCACCCGGGTCTTCTCTGGAAACACCATATATTTT	CATRVFSGNTIYF
many	TRBV19	TRBJ1-1	.	TGTGCCAGTAGCATACAGGGGAACACTGAAGCTTTCTTT	CASSIQGNTEAFF
.	TRBV28	TRBJ1-4	.	TGTGCCAGCAGTTTGGGCACTACAACTAATGAAAAACTGTTTTTT	CASSLGTTTNEKLFF
few	TRBV27	TRBJ1-1	.	TGTGCCAGCAGTTTAATCACAGCCACTGAAGCTTTCTTT	CASSLITATEAFF
few	TRBV6-6	TRBJ2-5	TRBD1	TGTGCCAGCAGTTACTTAGGGGGCGGCCAAGAGACCCAGTACTTC	CASSYLGGGQETQYF